This is a list of T cell receptor beta chains from one sample in a study. From the RT-PCR reads, TCRdb called clonotypes with MiXCR, one entry per CDR3 protein. The data contain hundreds of thousands of distinct CDR3 sequences, 12% to 15% of them singletons. Sequencing input: memory CD4+ T cells from blood. Every receptor here comes from a female donor in good health, serving as a healthy control. CDR3s include the opening cysteine and the closing phenylalanine or tryptophan. D genes are given only for firm matches. For some rows the clone size is stated as once, few or many, or as a class when expanded; others skip it.

d_gene: TRBD2
j_gene: TRBJ2-3
v_gene: TRBV20-1
abundance: many
CDR3nt: TGCAGTGCTAGTCCCACTAGCGGGAGGACAGATACGCAGTATTTT
CDR3aa: CSASPTSGRTDTQYF

d_gene: TRBD1
j_gene: TRBJ2-1
v_gene: TRBV7-2
abundance: NA
CDR3nt: TGTGCCAGCACCTTCCCCTACAGGGGATCAACCTACAATGAGCAGTTCTTC
CDR3aa: CASTFPYRGSTYNEQFF

d_gene: NA
j_gene: TRBJ2-5
v_gene: TRBV7-8
abundance: few
CDR3nt: TGTGCCAGCAGCATTCTCCGCCGCGAGACCCAGTACTTC
CDR3aa: CASSILRRETQYF

d_gene: NA
j_gene: TRBJ2-1
v_gene: TRBV14
abundance: NA
CDR3nt: TGTGCGAGCCGCGGAAGGGGGGCTCAATACAATGAGCAGTTCTTC
CDR3aa: CASRGRGAQYNEQFF

d_gene: NA
j_gene: TRBJ1-5
v_gene: TRBV4-1
abundance: many
CDR3nt: TGCGCCAGCAGCCAAGATCAGAGTCAGCCCCAGCATTTT
CDR3aa: CASSQDQSQPQHF

d_gene: TRBD2
j_gene: TRBJ2-1
v_gene: TRBV20-1
abundance: many
CDR3nt: TGCAGTGCTAGTTCCCCGGGACTAGGGTTTGTAAATGAGCAGTTCTTC
CDR3aa: CSASSPGLGFVNEQFF

d_gene: TRBD2
j_gene: TRBJ2-7
v_gene: TRBV5-1
abundance: NA
CDR3nt: TGCGCCAGCAGCGCGGGGGACGGCCGTCGGGACGAGCAGTACTTC
CDR3aa: CASSAGDGRRDEQYF

d_gene: NA
j_gene: TRBJ2-2
v_gene: TRBV29-1
abundance: many
CDR3nt: TGCAGCGTTGGGCTAAGGAGGACCGACACCGGGGAGCTGTTTTTT
CDR3aa: CSVGLRRTDTGELFF

d_gene: NA
j_gene: TRBJ2-5
v_gene: TRBV24-1
abundance: many
CDR3nt: TGTGCCACCAGTGACCTAGGGGGTCCGAAGGAGACCCAGTACTTC
CDR3aa: CATSDLGGPKETQYF

d_gene: TRBD1
j_gene: TRBJ1-1
v_gene: TRBV30
abundance: few
CDR3nt: TGTGCCTGGAGTGTACGAACAGGGGGCCGCACTGAAGCTTTCTTT
CDR3aa: CAWSVRTGGRTEAFF

d_gene: TRBD2
j_gene: TRBJ2-5
v_gene: TRBV18
abundance: NA
CDR3nt: TGTGCCAGCTCACCACTAGCGGGAGGGCCGGAAGAGACCCAGTACTTC
CDR3aa: CASSPLAGGPEETQYF

d_gene: NA
j_gene: TRBJ1-1
v_gene: TRBV29-1
abundance: many
CDR3nt: TGCAGCGTTGGACCGCGTGCCTATGAAGCTTTCTTT
CDR3aa: CSVGPRAYEAFF

d_gene: TRBD2
j_gene: TRBJ2-5
v_gene: TRBV9
abundance: NA
CDR3nt: TGTGCCAGCAGCACGAAGCGGGAGGGTCGGGGCCAAGAGACCCAGTACTTC
CDR3aa: CASSTKREGRGQETQYF

d_gene: TRBD2
j_gene: TRBJ2-7
v_gene: TRBV28
abundance: NA
CDR3nt: TGTGCCAGCAGCCCCCCGACTAGCGGGAGAGGGAACGAGCAGTACTTC
CDR3aa: CASSPPTSGRGNEQYF

d_gene: NA
j_gene: TRBJ2-1
v_gene: TRBV4-2
abundance: many
CDR3nt: TGTGCCAGCAGCCAGGATGAAGGACAGCACAATGAGCAGTTCTTC
CDR3aa: CASSQDEGQHNEQFF

d_gene: TRBD2
j_gene: TRBJ2-1
v_gene: TRBV28
abundance: NA
CDR3nt: TGTGCCAGCAGACGCGGACTAGCGGTGTGGGTTGAGCAGTTCTTC
CDR3aa: CASRRGLAVWVEQFF